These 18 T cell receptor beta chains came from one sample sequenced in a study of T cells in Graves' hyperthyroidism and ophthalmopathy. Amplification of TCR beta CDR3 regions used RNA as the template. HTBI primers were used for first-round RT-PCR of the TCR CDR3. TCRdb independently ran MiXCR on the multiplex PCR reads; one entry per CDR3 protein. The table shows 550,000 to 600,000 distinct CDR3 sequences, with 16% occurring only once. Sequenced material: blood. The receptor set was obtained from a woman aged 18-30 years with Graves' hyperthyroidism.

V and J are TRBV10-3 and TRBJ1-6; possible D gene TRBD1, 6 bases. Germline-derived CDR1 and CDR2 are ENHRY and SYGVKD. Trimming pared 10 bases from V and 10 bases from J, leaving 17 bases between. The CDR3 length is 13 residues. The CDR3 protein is CATSGTIYSPLHF. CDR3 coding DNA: TGTGCCACCAGCGGGACAATTTACTCACCCCTCCACTTT.

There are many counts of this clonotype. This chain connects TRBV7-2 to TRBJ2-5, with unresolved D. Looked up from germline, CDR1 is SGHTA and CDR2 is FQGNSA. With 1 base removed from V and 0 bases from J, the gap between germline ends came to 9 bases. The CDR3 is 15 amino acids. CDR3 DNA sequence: TGTGCCAGCAGCTTAGAAGGGTGGAACCAAGAGACCCAGTACTTC. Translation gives CASSLEGWNQETQYF.

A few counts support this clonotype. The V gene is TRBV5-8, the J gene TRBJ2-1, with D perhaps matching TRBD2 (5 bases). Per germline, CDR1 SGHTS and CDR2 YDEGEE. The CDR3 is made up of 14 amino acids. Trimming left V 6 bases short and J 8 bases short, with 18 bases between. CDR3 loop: CASTTLVLAHEQFF. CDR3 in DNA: TGTGCCAGCACCACCCTGGTGTTAGCGCATGAGCAGTTCTTC.

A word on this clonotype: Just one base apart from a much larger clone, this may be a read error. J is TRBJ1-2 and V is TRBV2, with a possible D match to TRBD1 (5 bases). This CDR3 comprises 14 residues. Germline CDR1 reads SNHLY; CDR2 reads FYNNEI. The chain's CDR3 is CASSVSTATYGHTF. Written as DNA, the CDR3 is TGTGCCAGCAGTGTCTCGACAGCGACTTATGGCCACACCTTC. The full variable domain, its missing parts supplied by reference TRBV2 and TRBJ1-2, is EPEVTQTPSHQVTQMGQEVILRCVPISNHLYFYWYRQILGQKVEFLVSFYNNEISEKSEIFDDQFSVERPDGSNFTLKIRSTKLEDSAMYFCASSVSTATYGHTFGSGTRLTVV.

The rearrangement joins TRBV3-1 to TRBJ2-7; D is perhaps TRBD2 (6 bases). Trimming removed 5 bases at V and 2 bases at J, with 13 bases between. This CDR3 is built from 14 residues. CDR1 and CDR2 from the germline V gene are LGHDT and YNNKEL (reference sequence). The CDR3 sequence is CASSLGLPPYEQYF. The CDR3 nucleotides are TGTGCCAGCAGCTTGGGACTTCCTCCCTACGAGCAGTACTTC.

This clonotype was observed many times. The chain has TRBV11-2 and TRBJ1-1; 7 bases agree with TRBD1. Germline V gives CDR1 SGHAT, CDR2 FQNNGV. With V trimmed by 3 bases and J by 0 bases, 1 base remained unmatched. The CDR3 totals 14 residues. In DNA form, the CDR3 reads TGTGCCAGCAGCTTGACAGGGATGAACACTGAAGCTTTCTTT. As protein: CASSLTGMNTEAFF. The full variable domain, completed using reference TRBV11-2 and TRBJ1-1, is EAGVAQSPRYKIIEKRQSVAFWCNPISGHATLYWYQQILGQGPKLLIQFQNNGVVDDSQLPKDRFSAERLKGVDSTLKIQPAKLEDSAVYLCASSLTGMNTEAFFGQGTRLTVV.

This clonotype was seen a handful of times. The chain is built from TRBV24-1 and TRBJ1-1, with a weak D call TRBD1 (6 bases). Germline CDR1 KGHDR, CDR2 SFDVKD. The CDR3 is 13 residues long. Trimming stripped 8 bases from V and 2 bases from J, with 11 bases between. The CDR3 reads CATKNRDNTEAFF. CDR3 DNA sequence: TGTGCCACCAAGAACAGGGATAACACTGAAGCTTTCTTT.

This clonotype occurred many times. Written as DNA, the CDR3 is TGTGCCAGCAGCCCCGGGCGGGGGCAAGAGACCCAGTACTTC. Its translation is CASSPGRGQETQYF. The chain recombines TRBV7-2 with TRBJ2-5, with TRBD2 matching over 7 bases. With V trimmed by 5 bases and J by 2 bases, 5 bases remained unmatched. Germline-derived CDR1 and CDR2 are SGHTA and FQGNSA. CDR3 size: 14 residues.

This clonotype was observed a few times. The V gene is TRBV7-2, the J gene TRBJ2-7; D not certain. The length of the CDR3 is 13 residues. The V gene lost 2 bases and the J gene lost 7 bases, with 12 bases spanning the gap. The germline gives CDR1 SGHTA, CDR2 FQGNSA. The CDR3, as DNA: TGTGCCAGCAGCTTAAACTATCAATCGGAGCAGTACTTC. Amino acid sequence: CASSLNYQSEQYF. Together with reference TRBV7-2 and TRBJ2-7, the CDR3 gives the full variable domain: GAGVSQSPSNKVTEKGKDVELRCDPISGHTALYWYRQSLGQGLEFLIYFQGNSAPDKSGLPSDRFSAERTGGSVSTLTIQRTQQEDSAVYLCASSLNYQSEQYFGPGTRLTVT.

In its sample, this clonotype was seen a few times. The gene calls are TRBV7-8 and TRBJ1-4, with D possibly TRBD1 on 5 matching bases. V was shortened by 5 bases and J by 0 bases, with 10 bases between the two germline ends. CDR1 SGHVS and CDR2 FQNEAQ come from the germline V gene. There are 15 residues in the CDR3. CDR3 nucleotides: TGTGCCAGCAGCCCCGGGGCCACAACTAATGAAAAACTGTTTTTT. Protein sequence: CASSPGATTNEKLFF. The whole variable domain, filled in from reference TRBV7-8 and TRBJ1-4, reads GAGVSQSPRYKVAKRGQDVALRCDPISGHVSLFWYQQALGQGPEFLTYFQNEAQLDKSGLPSDRFFAERPEGSVSTLKIQRTQQEDSAVYLCASSPGATTNEKLFFGSGTQLSVL.

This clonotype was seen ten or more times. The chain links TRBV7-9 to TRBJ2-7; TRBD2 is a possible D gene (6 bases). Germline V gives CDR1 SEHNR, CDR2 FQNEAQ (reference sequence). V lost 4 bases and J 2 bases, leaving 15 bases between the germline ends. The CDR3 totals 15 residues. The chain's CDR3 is CASSSVGTATYEQYF. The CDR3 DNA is TGTGCCAGCAGCTCCGTAGGGACTGCGACCTACGAGCAGTACTTC. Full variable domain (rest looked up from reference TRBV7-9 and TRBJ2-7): DTGVSQNPRHKITKRGQNVTFRCDPISEHNRLYWYRQTLGQGPEFLTYFQNEAQLEKSRLLSDRFSAERPKGSFSTLEIQRTEQGDSAMYLCASSSVGTATYEQYFGPGTRLTVT.

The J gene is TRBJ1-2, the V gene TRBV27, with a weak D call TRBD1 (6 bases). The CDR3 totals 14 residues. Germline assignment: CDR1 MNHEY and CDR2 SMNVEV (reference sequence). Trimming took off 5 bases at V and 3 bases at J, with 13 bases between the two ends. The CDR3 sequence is CASSPSDRYYGYTF. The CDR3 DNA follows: TGTGCCAGCAGTCCGTCGGACAGATACTATGGCTACACCTTC.

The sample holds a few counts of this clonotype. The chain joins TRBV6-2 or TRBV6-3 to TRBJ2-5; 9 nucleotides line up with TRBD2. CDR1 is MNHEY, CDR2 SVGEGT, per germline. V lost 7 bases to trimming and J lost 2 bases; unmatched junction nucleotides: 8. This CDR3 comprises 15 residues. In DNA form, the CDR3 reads TGTGCCAGCAATCCTGGAGCGGGGGGACAAGAGACCCAGTACTTC. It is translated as CASNPGAGGQETQYF.

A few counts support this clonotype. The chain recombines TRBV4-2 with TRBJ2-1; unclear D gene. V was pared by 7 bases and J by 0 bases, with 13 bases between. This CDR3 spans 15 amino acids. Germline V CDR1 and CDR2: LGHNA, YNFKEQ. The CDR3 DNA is TGTGCCAGCACGACTTCAACCCGCTCCTACAATGAGCAGTTCTTC. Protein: CASTTSTRSYNEQFF.

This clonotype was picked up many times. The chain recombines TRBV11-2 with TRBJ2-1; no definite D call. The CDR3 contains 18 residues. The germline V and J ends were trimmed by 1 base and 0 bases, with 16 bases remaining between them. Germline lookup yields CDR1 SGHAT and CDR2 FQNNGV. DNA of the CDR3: TGTGCCAGCAGCTTAGGTCCCTATTCGGGCCGCTCCTACAATGAGCAGTTCTTC. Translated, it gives CASSLGPYSGRSYNEQFF.

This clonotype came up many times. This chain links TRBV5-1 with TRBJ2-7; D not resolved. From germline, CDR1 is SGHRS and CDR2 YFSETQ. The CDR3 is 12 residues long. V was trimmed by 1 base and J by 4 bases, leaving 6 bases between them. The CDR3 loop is CASSLNRYEQYF. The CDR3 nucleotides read TGCGCCAGCAGCTTGAATCGTTACGAGCAGTACTTC.

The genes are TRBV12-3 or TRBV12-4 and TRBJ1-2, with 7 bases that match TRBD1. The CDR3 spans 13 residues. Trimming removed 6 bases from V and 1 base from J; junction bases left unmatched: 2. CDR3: CASRRQGNYGYTF. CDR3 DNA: TGTGCCAGCAGAAGACAGGGTAACTATGGCTACACCTTC.

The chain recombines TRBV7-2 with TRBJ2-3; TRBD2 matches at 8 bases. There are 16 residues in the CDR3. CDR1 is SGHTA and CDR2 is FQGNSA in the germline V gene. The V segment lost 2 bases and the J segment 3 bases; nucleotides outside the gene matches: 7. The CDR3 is CASSLTGGAGTDTQYF. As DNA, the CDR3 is TGTGCCAGCAGCTTAACCGGGGGGGCGGGTACAGATACGCAGTATTTT. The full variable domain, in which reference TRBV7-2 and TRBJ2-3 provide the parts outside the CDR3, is GAGVSQSPSNKVTEKGKDVELRCDPISGHTALYWYRQSLGQGLEFLIYFQGNSAPDKSGLPSDRFSAERTGGSVSTLTIQRTQQEDSAVYLCASSLTGGAGTDTQYFGPGTRLTVL.